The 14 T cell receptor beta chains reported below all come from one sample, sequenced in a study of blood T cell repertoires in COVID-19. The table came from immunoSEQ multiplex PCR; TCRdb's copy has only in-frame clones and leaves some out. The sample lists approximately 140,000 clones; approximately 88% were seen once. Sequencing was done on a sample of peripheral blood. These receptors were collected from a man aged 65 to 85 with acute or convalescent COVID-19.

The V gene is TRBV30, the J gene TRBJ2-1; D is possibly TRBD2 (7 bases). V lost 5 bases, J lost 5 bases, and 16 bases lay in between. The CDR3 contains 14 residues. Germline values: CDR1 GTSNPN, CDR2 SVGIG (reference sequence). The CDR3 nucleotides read TGTGCCTGGGCGAGAGGGGGGGCTAACAATGAGCAGTTCTTC. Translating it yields CAWARGGANNEQFF.

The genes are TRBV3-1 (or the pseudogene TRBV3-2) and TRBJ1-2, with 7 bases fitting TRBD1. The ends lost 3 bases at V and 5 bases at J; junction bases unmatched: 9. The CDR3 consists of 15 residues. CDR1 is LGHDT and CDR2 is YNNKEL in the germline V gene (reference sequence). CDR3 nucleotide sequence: TGTGCCAGCAGCCAGGAGGGGGCGCGGAGGTATGGCTACACCTTC. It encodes CASSQEGARRYGYTF.

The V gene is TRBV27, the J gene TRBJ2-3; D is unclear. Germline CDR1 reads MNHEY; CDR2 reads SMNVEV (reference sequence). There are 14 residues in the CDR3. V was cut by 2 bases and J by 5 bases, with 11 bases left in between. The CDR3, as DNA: TGTGCCAGCAGTTTAACAGACCGGAAAGATACGCAGTATTTT. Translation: CASSLTDRKDTQYF.

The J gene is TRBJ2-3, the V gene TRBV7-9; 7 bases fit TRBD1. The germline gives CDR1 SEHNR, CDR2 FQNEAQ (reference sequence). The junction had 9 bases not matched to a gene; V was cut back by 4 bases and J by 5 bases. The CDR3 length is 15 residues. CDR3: CASSSFGQAQDTQYF. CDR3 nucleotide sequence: TGTGCCAGCAGCTCTTTTGGACAGGCACAAGATACGCAGTATTTT.

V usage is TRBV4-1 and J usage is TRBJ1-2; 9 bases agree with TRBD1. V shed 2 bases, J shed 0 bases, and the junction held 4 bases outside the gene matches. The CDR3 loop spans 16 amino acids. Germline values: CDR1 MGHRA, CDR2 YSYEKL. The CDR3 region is CASSQPRDRANYGYTF. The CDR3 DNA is TGCGCCAGCAGCCAACCCCGGGACAGGGCTAACTATGGCTACACCTTC.

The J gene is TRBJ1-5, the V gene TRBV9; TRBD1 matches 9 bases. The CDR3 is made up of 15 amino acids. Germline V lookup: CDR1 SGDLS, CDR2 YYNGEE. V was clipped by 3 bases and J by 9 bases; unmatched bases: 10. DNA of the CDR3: TGTGCCAGCAGCGAGACAGGGGGTACGTCCATGCCCCAGCATTTT. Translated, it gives CASSETGGTSMPQHF.

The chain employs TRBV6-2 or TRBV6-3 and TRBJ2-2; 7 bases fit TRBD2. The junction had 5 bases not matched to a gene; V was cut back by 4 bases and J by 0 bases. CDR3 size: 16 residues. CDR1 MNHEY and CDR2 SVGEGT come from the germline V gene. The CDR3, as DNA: TGTGCCAGCAGTTCCCAACTAGCGACGAACACCGGGGAGCTGTTTTTT. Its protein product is CASSSQLATNTGELFF.

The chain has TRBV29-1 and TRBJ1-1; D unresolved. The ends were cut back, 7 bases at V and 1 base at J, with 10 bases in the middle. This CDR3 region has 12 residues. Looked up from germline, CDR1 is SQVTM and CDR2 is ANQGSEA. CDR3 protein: CSAAGRNTEAFF. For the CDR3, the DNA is TGCAGCGCCGCGGGCAGGAACACTGAAGCTTTCTTT.

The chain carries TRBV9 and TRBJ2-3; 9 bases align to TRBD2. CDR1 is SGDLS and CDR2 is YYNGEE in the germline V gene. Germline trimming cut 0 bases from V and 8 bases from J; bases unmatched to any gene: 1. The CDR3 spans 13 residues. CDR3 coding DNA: TGTGCCAGCAGCGTAGGAGCGGGAGGTACGCAGTATTTT. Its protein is CASSVGAGGTQYF.

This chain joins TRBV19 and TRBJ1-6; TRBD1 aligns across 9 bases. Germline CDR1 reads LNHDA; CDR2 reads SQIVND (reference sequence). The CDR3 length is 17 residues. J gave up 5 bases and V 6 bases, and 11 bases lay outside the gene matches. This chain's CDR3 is CASSTYPGQGHNSPLHF. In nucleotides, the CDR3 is TGTGCCAGTAGCACCTACCCGGGACAGGGACATAATTCACCCCTCCACTTT.

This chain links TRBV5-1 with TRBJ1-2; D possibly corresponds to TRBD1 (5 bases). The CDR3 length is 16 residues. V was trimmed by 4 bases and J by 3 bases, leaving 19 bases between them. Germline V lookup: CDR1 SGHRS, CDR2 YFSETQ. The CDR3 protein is CASSPGPDRPDYGYTF. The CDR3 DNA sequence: TGCGCCAGCAGCCCAGGGCCCGACAGACCCGACTATGGCTACACCTTC. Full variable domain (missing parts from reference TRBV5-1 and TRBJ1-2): KAGVTQTPRYLIKTRGQQVTLSCSPISGHRSVSWYQQTPGQGLQFLFEYFSETQRNKGNFPGRFSGRQFSNSRSEMNVSTLELGDSALYLCASSPGPDRPDYGYTFGSGTRLTVV.

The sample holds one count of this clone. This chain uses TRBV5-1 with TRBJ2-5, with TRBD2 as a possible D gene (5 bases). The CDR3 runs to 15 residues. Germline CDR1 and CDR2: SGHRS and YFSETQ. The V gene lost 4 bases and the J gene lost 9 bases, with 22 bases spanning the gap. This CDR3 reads CASSEPGLTIGAQYF. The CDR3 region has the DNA TGCGCCAGCAGCGAACCGGGCCTCACCATCGGGGCCCAGTACTTC.

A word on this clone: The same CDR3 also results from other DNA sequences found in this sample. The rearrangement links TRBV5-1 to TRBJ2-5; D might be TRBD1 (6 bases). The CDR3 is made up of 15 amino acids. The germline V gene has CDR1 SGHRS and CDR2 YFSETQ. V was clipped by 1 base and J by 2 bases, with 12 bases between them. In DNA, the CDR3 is TGCGCCAGCAGCTTGACAGGGTCGGAACAAGAGACCCAGTACTTC. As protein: CASSLTGSEQETQYF.

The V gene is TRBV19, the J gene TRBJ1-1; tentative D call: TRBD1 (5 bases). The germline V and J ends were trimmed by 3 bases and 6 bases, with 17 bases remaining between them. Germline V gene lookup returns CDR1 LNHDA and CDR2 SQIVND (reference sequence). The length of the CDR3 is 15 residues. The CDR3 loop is CASSISGTSGAEAFF. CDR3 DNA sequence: TGTGCCAGTAGTATTTCTGGGACTTCGGGCGCTGAAGCTTTCTTT.